A single sample gave rise to the 10 T cell receptor beta chains below, sequenced in a study of metastatic and nonmetastatic thyroid tumors (dated by TCRdb to the early 2020s). Before undergoing thyroid surgery, none of the patients had been given any kind of treatment. The library relied on PCR. The instrument given in TCRdb is Illumina HiSeq 4000. Through fastp at Q25 and MiXCR, TCRdb rebuilt clones from the public reads, retaining in-frame beta chains. In this sample the table shows some 35,000 clones, under 30% of which occur a single time. The ten largest clones represent 9.5% to 13% of the sample. Sequenced input: blood. These receptors all stem from a male donor with papillary thyroid cancer or a benign thyroid nodule (not recorded which). Some clones in this sample may be carry-over from other donors' samples.

Ten or more counts support this clone. The V call is TRBV3-1, the J call TRBJ2-7; weak D call: TRBD1 (5 bases). CDR3 length: 12 amino acids. Germline V CDR1 and CDR2: LGHDT, YNNKEL (reference sequence). V lost 4 bases to trimming and J lost 3 bases, with 7 bases between them. Here the CDR3 DNA reads TGTGCCAGCAGCCGGGGCCACTACGAGCAGTACTTC. This encodes CASSRGHYEQYF.

V usage is TRBV5-1 and J usage is TRBJ1-1, with D perhaps matching TRBD1 (6 bases). V gave up 1 base and J gave up 1 base, with 11 bases separating them. CDR3 length: 15 amino acids. The germline gives CDR1 SGHRS, CDR2 YFSETQ. The CDR3, as DNA: TGCGCCAGCAGCTTGTTCACAGGGAAGAACACTGAAGCTTTCTTT. Translated: CASSLFTGKNTEAFF. Filled out from reference TRBV5-1 and TRBJ1-1, the complete variable domain reads KAGVTQTPRYLIKTRGQQVTLSCSPISGHRSVSWYQQTPGQGLQFLFEYFSETQRNKGNFPGRFSGRQFSNSRSEMNVSTLELGDSALYLCASSLFTGKNTEAFFGQGTRLTVV.

The sample holds one count of this clone. The chain recombines TRBV9 with TRBJ1-2; TRBD1 is a possible D gene (6 bases). Germline CDR1 and CDR2: SGDLS and YYNGEE. V was cut by 3 bases and J by 4 bases, with 16 bases left in between. This CDR3 is 15 amino acids long. The chain's CDR3 is CASSAQTGSFYGYTF. CDR3 in DNA: TGTGCCAGCAGCGCTCAGACAGGATCTTTCTATGGCTACACCTTC.

This clone occurred a few times. V and J are TRBV6-1 and TRBJ1-1; 7 bases are shared with TRBD1. Germline V gene sequence: CDR1 MNHNS, CDR2 SASEGT. The ends lost 6 bases at V and 2 bases at J; junction bases unmatched: 9. The CDR3 runs to 15 residues. CDR3: CASRTGVKVNTEAFF. The CDR3, as DNA: TGTGCCAGCAGAACAGGGGTAAAGGTTAACACTGAAGCTTTCTTT.

The rearrangement links TRBV5-1 to TRBJ1-1, with D perhaps TRBD1 (5 bases). Trimming took 5 bases from V and 3 from J, leaving 14 bases between them. The CDR3 runs to 14 residues. The germline V gene encodes CDR1 SGHRS and CDR2 YFSETQ. In DNA form, the CDR3 reads TGCGCCAGCAGATGGGGCGGGAAGGACACTGAAGCTTTCTTT. It codes for CASRWGGKDTEAFF.

Only a few counts were recorded for this clone. The chain recombines TRBV28 with TRBJ2-7; possible D gene TRBD2, 6 bases. Germline values: CDR1 MDHEN, CDR2 SYDVKM. V was cut by 2 bases and J by 3 bases, with 8 bases left in between. The CDR3 extends over 13 amino acids. The DNA for the CDR3 is TGTGCCAGCAGTTTAGCGGGAAACTACGAGCAGTACTTC. It is translated as CASSLAGNYEQYF.

This clone occurred many times. V usage is TRBV7-3 and J usage is TRBJ2-2; D might be TRBD2 (5 bases). The V gene's germline CDR1 is SGHTA and CDR2 FQGTGA. Between the trimmed V and J ends, which lost 5 bases and 7 bases, there was a span of 11 bases. This CDR3 is built from 13 residues. CDR3 amino acids: CASSPDGVGELFF. CDR3 in DNA: TGTGCCAGCAGCCCGGACGGGGTCGGGGAGCTGTTTTTT.

By share of the sample, this clone is medium-sized. The genes are TRBV19 and TRBJ2-7; D is undetermined. The CDR3 loop spans 13 amino acids. The germline V and J ends were trimmed by 3 bases and 3 bases, with 9 bases remaining between them. Looked up from germline, CDR1 is LNHDA and CDR2 is SQIVND (reference sequence). CDR3 DNA sequence: TGTGCCAGTAGTATCTCCCTTTTCTACGAGCAGTACTTC. It specifies CASSISLFYEQYF.

This clone was counted between two and nine times. The V and J genes are TRBV6-1 and TRBJ2-7; D unresolved. This CDR3 is 11 amino acids long. The ends were cut back, 4 bases at V and 6 bases at J, with 7 bases in the middle. Germline CDR1 MNHNS, CDR2 SASEGT. The CDR3 protein is CASSGWGEQYF. As DNA, the CDR3 is TGTGCCAGCAGTGGGTGGGGCGAGCAGTACTTC.

This clone was picked up many times. Given a much more abundant clone one base away, this may be a read error. The chain links TRBV28 to TRBJ1-5; D call uncertain. CDR1 is MDHEN and CDR2 is SYDVKM in the germline V gene. This CDR3 has 15 residues. V was clipped by 1 base and J by 9 bases, with 16 bases between them. CDR3 sequence reads: CASSLSLRLSPPQHF. The DNA for the CDR3 is TGTGCCAGCAGTTTATCCCTCAGACTATCTCCGCCCCAGCATTTT.